This T cell receptor beta chain was retrieved from a study of cytomegalovirus exposure and HLA in healthy donors (dated by TCRdb to about 2017). About the investigation overall: According to an earlier analysis of several hundred of the donors, some 180 million T cells yielded approximately 120 million unique TCR beta sequences and about 300 Gb of sequence data. An earlier analysis of about 620 of the donors applied high-throughput TCR beta sequencing to assess whether each TCR beta V gene segment acted as functional or pseudogenic. To study patterns of TCR occurrence, a later analysis re-analyzed previously published TCR beta repertoires from just over 650 donors and added high-resolution HLA genotyping. The genetic ancestry cluster associated with self-reported Caucasian donors included over 65% of the roughly 400 genotyped donors. About five DR-DQ haplotypes were handled as single units for association and clustering, since linkage in the cohort was strong. The study profiled the T cell repertoires of more than 500 subjects by immunosequencing and related them to cytomegalovirus serostatus. In a later genetic analysis, genome-wide SNP genotypes for about 55% of the roughly 670 donors were used, and that subset was treated as a discovery cohort. Both class I and class II loci were covered by HLA typing, at four-digit resolution. Typing coverage varied by locus: roughly 629-630 donors for A, B, C, DRB1 and DQB1; approximately 500 for DQA1; over 600 for DPA1; approximately 470 for DPB1. An early release that covered fewer than 750 HLA-typed donors contained around 330 gigabases of sequencing data and around 80 million unique TCR sequences. Besides the first cohort of 500 to 700 subjects, a separate validation cohort made up of roughly 120 different subjects was used. Rather than using new phenotypic data, the later analysis identified candidate immune exposures from TCR beta sequences and from how often those sequences occurred across donors. Alongside the repertoire data, information on donor age, sex, ethnicity and CMV serostatus was compiled. To predict cytomegalovirus infection status, the study brought together high-throughput TCR immunosequencing, statistical association of individual TCRs with disease status, and machine learning. The study aimed to test whether cataloging public T cell receptors could reveal signatures of past pathogen exposure. Every discovery cohort repertoire had been produced on one sequencing platform. Across around 400 genotyped donors of the cohort, an average of about 240,000 unique TCR beta nucleotide sequences per donor were sequenced, and approximately 17% of those sequences were non-productive.

The investigation overall reported the following: An association between a missense DCLRE1C variant and V-gene and J-gene trimming of TCR beta chains was found in a later genetic analysis and replicated in an independent cohort. Roughly uniform sequencing depth across donors was assumed in presence/absence analyses, although this assumption may not hold. According to the authors, the approach could potentially be generalized to other disease states and immunological phenotypes. HLA typing was unavailable for some donors at each locus, so association tests used only the typed subset. A group of highly shared sequence variants was considered likely to be a technical artifact of the sequencing pipeline. When HLA alleles, especially DR and DQ, strongly co-occurred, attributing TCR associations to individual alleles was difficult. According to a later genetic analysis, donors in an Asian-associated ancestry cluster had fewer N-insertions in productive TCRs than the approximately 700-donor mean. The only immune exposure information available for the cohort was CMV serostatus. While some public TCRs were present in many individuals, most TCR sequences turned up only very rarely across donors. In a later analysis, HLA-associated TCR beta chains were found to be more clonally expanded and to have lower generation probabilities than equally common non-associated chains. A further reported finding was that TCR beta sequences accurately predicted the HLA-A and HLA-B alleles for most subjects in the first cohort. In a later analysis, 16,951 TCR beta sequences were associated with specific HLA alleles at a false discovery rate of 0.05. A later analysis found that TCR association rates varied across HLA loci, with DRB1 alleles showing the most associated TCRs and HLA-C alleles the fewest. A few of the identified cytomegalovirus-associated TCR beta chains were confirmed in vitro to be specific for cytomegalovirus antigens. Approximately 16 rarely observed V segments, including chromosome 9 orphons, were excluded from the earlier analysis of about 600 of the donors because counts were too low. Most CMV-associated TCR beta chains appeared to be HLA-restricted in a later analysis, and the HLA associations seemed to be driven largely by CMV exposure. Some IMGT-functional V segments, including TRBV6-2 and TRBV6-3, could not be told apart with the 87-base-pair reads, so those segments were excluded. Only TCR beta chains were sequenced in this cohort, and the absence of alpha or paired-chain data limited detectable features. Correlated functional status among segregating V segments might be attributable to linkage disequilibrium, but an unknown experimental factor could not be ruled out. A later analysis reported that several top co-occurrence clusters appeared linked to parvovirus B19, influenza, CMV and Epstein-Barr virus. In both the original and validation cohorts, the classifier was reported to diagnose cytomegalovirus status with high specificity and sensitivity. Broadly in line with IMGT annotations, most TCR beta V segments showed up in productive rearrangements about 87% or about 30% of the time in an earlier analysis of approximately 640 of the donors. The study listed approximately 150 TCR beta chains as associated with cytomegalovirus.

The CDR3 covers 11 residues, taking in both the cysteine and the phenylalanine. Left in the record is the CDR3 DNA by itself, 33 bases read in frame from the first base. Trimming removed 10 bases from V and 7 bases from J, leaving 13 bases between the germline ends. The CDR1 and CDR2 encoded by the germline V gene (reference sequence) are LNHDA and SQIVND. Worth noting for this clone: Its target antigen remains unknown. Base quality data are lacking; no much larger clone is found one base away.

Libraries came from the immunoSEQ multiplex PCR assay. The multiplex PCR relied on a mix of 60 forward primers for TCR Vbeta segments and 13 reverse primers for TCR Jbeta segments. A multiplex PCR assay on genomic DNA amplified the CDR3 region of rearranged TCR beta genes. The Illumina HiSeq System was used to sequence the amplified TCR beta libraries as 87-base-pair reads. In the authors' own workflow: In a later analysis, 77 million or so unique TCR beta chains were counted across the approximately 640 repertoires, and about 10 million of these chains were shared by at least two donors. Raw reads were error-corrected and collapsed into unique sequences with a nearest-neighbor algorithm that merged closely related sequences to remove PCR and sequencing errors. To assign V, D and J gene segments, CDR3 sequences were aligned to IMGT reference sequences. For a sequence to be retained, a match of at least six nucleotides to both a V gene segment and a J gene segment was required. A rearrangement was called productive if the CDR3 had no stop codons and remained in frame with V and J, and every other rearrangement was called non-productive. CDR3 was defined according to IMGT convention as the region running from the second conserved V-encoded cysteine to the conserved J-encoded phenylalanine. In an earlier analysis of more than 550 of the donors, sequences lacking an unambiguous match to a single V gene segment were excluded. In an earlier analysis of roughly 500 of the donors, V segments were called functional above 56.7% productive rearrangements and were called segregating when the between-donor standard deviation exceeded 5%. A statistical classification framework was built to diagnose cytomegalovirus status from the catalog of TCR beta chain sequences. A later analysis assigned V and J genes by comparing TCR nucleotide sequences with IMGT/GENE-DB human TR gene sequences. In a later analysis, CDR3 sequences and most-parsimonious VDJ recombination scenarios were assigned using the TCRdist pipeline. In a later analysis, every TCR beta chain was defined by the combination of its CDR3 amino acid sequence and its V-gene family, and reads without a unique V-gene family were dropped. In a later analysis, several hundred highly shared, low-generation-probability nucleotide sequences were removed to address suspected cross-contamination and a sequencing artifact. For each public chain, a later analysis derived a clonal expansion index from normalized ranks of inferred template counts within each repertoire. Generation probabilities in a later analysis came from a VDJ recombination model fitted to out-of-frame rearrangements, and those results were checked against IGoR. A later analysis scored TCR-TCR, TCR-HLA and TCR-CMV co-occurrence with hypergeometric tests, applying a repertoire-size bias correction to TCR pairs. To estimate false discovery rates, a later analysis permuted the HLA or CMV assignments 20 times. A later analysis grouped co-occurring TCRs with DBSCAN, adding TCRdist sequence similarity when clustering within HLA-allele-positive subsets. Repertoires with fewer than 30,000 or more than 120,000 public chains were left out of co-occurrence clustering, as were a few repertoires with anomalous nucleotide sharing. TCRdb took this table from immuneACCESS and kept in-frame rearrangements with V and J called. Such tables lack part of the clones; where checked against another copy, unresolved V genes explain under half of the gap, and the rest is unexplained. V, J and clone size were drawn from that table, and D and trimming were deduced from the DNA. The sample table shows around 100,000 clones, and under 85% are seen once. 1.5% to 2% of the sample lies in the top ten.

The cohort was made up of roughly 670 healthy bone marrow donors. At the time of sampling, all cohort members were nominally healthy, though unrecorded immune exposures were likely present. The donor was CMV seronegative and was included in the group of 352 seronegative cohort members. Every donor gave a peripheral blood sample, and the peripheral blood mononuclear cells from that sample were used for TCR beta sequencing. The Qiagen DNeasy Blood Extraction Kit was used to extract genomic DNA from the blood cell samples. The receptor's source is a middle-aged woman in good health and CMV-seronegative. This sequence uses TRBV19 and TRBJ1-1; perhaps TRBD1 is the D gene, with 5 bases matching. Input material: PBMCs. The sequenced DNA is TGTGCCACCGCTCAGGGACTTGAAGCTTTCTTT. This sequence encodes CATAQGLEAFF.